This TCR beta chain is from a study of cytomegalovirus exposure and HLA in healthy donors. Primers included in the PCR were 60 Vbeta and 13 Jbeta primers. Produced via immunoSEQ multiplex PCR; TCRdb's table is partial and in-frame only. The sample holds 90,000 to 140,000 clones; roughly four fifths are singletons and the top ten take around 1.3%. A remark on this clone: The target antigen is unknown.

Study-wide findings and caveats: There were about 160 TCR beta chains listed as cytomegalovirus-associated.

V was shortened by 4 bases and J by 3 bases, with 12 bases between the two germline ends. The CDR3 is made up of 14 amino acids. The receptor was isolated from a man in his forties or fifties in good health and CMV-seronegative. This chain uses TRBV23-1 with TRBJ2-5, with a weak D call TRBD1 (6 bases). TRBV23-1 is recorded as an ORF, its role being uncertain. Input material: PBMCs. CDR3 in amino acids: CASSLSGQEETQYF. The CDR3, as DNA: TGCGCCAGCAGTCTATCGGGACAAGAAGAGACCCAGTACTTC.